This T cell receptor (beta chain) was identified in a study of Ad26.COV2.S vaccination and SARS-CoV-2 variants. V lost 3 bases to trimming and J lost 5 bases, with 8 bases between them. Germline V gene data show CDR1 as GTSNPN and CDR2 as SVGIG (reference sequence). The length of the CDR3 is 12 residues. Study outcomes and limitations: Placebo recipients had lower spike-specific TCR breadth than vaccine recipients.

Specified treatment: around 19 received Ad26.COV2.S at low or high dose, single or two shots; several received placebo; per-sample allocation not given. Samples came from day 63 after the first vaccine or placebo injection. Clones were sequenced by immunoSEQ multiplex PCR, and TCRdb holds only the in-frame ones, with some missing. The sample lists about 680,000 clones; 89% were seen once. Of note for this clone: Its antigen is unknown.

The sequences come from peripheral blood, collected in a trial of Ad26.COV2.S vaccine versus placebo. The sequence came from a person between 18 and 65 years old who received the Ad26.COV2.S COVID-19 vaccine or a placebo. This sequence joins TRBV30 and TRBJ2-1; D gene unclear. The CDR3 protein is CAWSLRHNEQFF. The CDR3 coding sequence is TGTGCCTGGAGCCTCCGTCACAATGAGCAGTTCTTC.